This TCR beta chain appears in the sequencing data of a study of shared clonotypes between healthy human individuals. The table came from immunoSEQ multiplex PCR; TCRdb's copy has only in-frame clones and leaves some out. This sample yields 2 million to 3 million clones, of which about 92% are seen a single time; 0.11% to 0.15% belongs to the top ten. The CDR3 runs 18 residues. The J segment lost 1 base and the V segment lost 6 bases, leaving 15 bases of the junction unmatched. Germline assignment: CDR1 KGHSH and CDR2 LQKENI. This TCR came from a man aged 18 to 35 in good health. The rearrangement joins TRBV18 to TRBJ1-1; 9 nucleotides line up with TRBD1. The specimen sequenced was naive CD4+ T cells sorted from blood. Subset defined: CD45RA+ positively selected. The CDR3 DNA reads as TGTGCCAGCTCCCTCCGTTGGACAGGGGATTTTCGGAACACTGAAGCTTTCTTT. It is translated as CASSLRWTGDFRNTEAFF.